These 4 T cell receptor beta chains were all obtained from the same sample, sequenced in a study of shared clonotypes between healthy human individuals. TCRdb's copy holds only in-frame clones and misses some; the assay was immunoSEQ multiplex PCR. The sample has about 2.4 million clones; roughly 93% are singletons. The sequenced material came from naive CD4+ T cells from PBMCs. Subset described: CD45RA+ positively selected. The receptor set was obtained from a man between 18 and 29 years old in good health. Some clones in this sample may be carry-over from other donors' samples.

This clone was found once. The chain is built from TRBV11-2 and TRBJ2-5, with D possibly matching TRBD1 (5 bases). The CDR3 is 14 residues long. V lost 1 base, J lost 5 bases, and 11 bases lay in between. Germline lookup yields CDR1 SGHAT and CDR2 FQNNGV. The CDR3 loop is CASSLGRAFETQYF. The CDR3 DNA is TGTGCCAGCAGCTTAGGCAGGGCGTTTGAGACCCAGTACTTC.

The chain combines TRBV6-5 with TRBJ2-1; TRBD2 matches at 9 bases. V shed 6 bases and J 10 bases; nucleotides not matched to a gene: 13. This CDR3 spans 15 amino acids. Germline V gives CDR1 MNHEY, CDR2 SVGAGI. The chain's CDR3 is CASSPGASGTLEQFF. DNA for the CDR3: TGTGCCAGCAGCCCGGGGGCTAGCGGGACACTAGAGCAGTTCTTC.

This rearrangement joins TRBV11-2 to TRBJ1-5; D unclear. Germline CDR1 SGHAT, CDR2 FQNNGV. The CDR3 totals 13 residues. Between the trimmed V and J ends, which lost 8 bases and 4 bases, there was a span of 12 bases. As DNA, the CDR3 is TGTGCCAGCCGGCTGGGGTGGAATCAGCCCCAGCATTTT. This codes for CASRLGWNQPQHF.

The rearrangement links TRBV5-1 to TRBJ2-7; D is unclear. The CDR3 contains 14 residues. The V gene lost 0 bases and the J gene lost 2 bases, with 9 bases spanning the gap. CDR1 and CDR2 from the germline V gene are SGHRS and YFSETQ. The CDR3 nucleotides read TGCGCCAGCAGCTTGGCCGGGCATCCCTACGAGCAGTACTTC. Protein sequence: CASSLAGHPYEQYF.